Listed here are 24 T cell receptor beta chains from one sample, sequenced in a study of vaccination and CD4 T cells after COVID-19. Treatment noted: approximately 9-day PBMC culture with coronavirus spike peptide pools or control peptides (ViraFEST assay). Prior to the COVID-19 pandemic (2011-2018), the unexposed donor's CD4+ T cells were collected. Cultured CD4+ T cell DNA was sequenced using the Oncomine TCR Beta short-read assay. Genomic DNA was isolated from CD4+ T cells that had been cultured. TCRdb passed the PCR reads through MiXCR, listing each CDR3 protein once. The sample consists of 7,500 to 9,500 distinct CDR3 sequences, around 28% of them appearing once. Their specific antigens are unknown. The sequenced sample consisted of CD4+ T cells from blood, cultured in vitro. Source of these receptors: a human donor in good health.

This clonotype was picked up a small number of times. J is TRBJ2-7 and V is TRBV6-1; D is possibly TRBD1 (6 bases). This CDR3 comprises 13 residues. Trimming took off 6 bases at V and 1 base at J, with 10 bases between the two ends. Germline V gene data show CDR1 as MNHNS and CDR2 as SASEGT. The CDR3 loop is CASRRQESYEQYF. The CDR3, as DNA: TGTGCCAGCAGAAGACAGGAGTCCTACGAGCAGTACTTC.

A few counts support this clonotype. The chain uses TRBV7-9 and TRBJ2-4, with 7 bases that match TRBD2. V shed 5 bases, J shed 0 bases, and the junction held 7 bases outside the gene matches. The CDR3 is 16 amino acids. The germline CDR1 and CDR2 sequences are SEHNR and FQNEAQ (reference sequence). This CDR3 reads CASSPHSGLAKNIQYF. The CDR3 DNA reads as TGTGCCAGCAGCCCACATAGCGGGCTAGCCAAAAACATTCAGTACTTC.

This CDR3 is CASSEYRRGYTF. The CDR3 DNA reads TGTGCCAGCAGTGAATATAGGAGGGGCTACACCTTC. The gene calls are TRBV25-1 and TRBJ1-2; D not certain. Between the trimmed V and J ends, which lost 0 bases and 8 bases, there was a span of 7 bases. From germline, CDR1 is MGHDK and CDR2 SYGVNS. CDR3 length: 12 amino acids.

CDR3 DNA sequence: TGTGCCTGGAGTACCGGGACAGCGAGCTCCTACGAGCAGTACTTC. Protein sequence: CAWSTGTASSYEQYF. The chain recombines TRBV30 with TRBJ2-7; TRBD1 agrees at 7 bases. Unmatched junction bases numbered 7, after V lost 2 bases and J lost 0 bases. CDR3 size: 15 residues. Germline values: CDR1 GTSNPN, CDR2 SVGIG (reference sequence).

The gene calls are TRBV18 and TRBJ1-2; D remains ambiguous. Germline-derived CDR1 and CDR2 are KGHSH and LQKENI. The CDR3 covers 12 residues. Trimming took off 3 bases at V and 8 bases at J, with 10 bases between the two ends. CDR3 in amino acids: CASSPSSDGYTF. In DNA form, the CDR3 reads TGTGCCAGCTCACCCTCGTCGGACGGCTACACCTTC.

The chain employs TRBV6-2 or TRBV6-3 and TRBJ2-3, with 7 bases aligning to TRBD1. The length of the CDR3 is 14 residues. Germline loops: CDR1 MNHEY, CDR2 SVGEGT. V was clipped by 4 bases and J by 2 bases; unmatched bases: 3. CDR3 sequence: CASSSGQATDTQYF. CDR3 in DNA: TGTGCCAGCAGTTCCGGACAGGCCACAGATACGCAGTATTTT.

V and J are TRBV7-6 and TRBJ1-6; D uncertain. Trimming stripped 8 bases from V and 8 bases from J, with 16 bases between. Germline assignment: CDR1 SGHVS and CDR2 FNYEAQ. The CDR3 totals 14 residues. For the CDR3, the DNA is TGTGCCAGCCTGCTAGGCACTCCAGATTCACCCCTCCACTTT. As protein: CASLLGTPDSPLHF.

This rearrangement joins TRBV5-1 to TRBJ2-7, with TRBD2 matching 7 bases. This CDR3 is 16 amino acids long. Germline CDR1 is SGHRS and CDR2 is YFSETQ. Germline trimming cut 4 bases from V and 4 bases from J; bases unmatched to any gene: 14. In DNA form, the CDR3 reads TGCGCCAGCAGCCCCGGAGGGGCGGGAGTCAGATACGAGCAGTACTTC. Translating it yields CASSPGGAGVRYEQYF.

DNA of the CDR3: TGCAGTGCTTTGAGGTACATGGGCACAGATACGCAGTATTTT. Amino acids: CSALRYMGTDTQYF. The chain recombines TRBV20-1 with TRBJ2-3; no clear D gene. This CDR3 has 14 amino acids. Looked up from germline, CDR1 is DFQATT and CDR2 is SNEGSKA (reference sequence). Trimming pared 5 bases from V and 1 base from J, leaving 13 bases between.

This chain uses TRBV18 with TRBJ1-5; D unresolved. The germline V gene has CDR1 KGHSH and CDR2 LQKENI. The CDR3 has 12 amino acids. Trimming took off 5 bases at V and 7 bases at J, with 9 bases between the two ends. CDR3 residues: CASSYLDQPQHF. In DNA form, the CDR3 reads TGTGCCAGCTCATACCTGGACCAGCCCCAGCATTTT.

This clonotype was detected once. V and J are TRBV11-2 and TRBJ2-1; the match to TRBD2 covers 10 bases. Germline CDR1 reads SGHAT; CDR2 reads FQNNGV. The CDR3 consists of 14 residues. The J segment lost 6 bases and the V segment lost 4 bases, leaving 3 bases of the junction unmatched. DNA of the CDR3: TGTGCCAGCAGCTCCCGGACTAGCGGCAATGAGCAGTTCTTC. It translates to CASSSRTSGNEQFF. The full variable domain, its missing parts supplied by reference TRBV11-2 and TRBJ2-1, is EAGVAQSPRYKIIEKRQSVAFWCNPISGHATLYWYQQILGQGPKLLIQFQNNGVVDDSQLPKDRFSAERLKGVDSTLKIQPAKLEDSAVYLCASSSRTSGNEQFFGPGTRLTVL.

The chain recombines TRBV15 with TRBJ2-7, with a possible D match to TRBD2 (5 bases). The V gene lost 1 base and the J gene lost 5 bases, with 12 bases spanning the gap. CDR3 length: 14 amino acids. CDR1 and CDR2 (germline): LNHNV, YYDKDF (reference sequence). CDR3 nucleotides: TGTGCCACCAGCAGAGGATCGAGGGTGGACGAGCAGTACTTC. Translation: CATSRGSRVDEQYF.

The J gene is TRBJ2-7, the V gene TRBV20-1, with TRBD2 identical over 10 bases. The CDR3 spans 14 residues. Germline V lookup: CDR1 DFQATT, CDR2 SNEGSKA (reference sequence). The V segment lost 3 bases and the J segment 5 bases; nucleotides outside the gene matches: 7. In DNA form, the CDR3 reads TGCAGTGCTAGCGTCGGGCTAGCGGGAGACGAGCAGTACTTC. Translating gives CSASVGLAGDEQYF.

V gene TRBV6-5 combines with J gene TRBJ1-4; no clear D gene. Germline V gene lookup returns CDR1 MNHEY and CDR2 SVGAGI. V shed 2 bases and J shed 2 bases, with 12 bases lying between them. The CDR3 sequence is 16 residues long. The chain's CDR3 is CASSYGGSSTNEKLFF. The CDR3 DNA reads TGTGCCAGCAGTTACGGAGGGTCTAGTACTAATGAAAAACTGTTTTTT.

The CDR3, as DNA: TGTGCCAGCAGCAAAGCGCTTTACGGGCTAGCGGGAGAGGCAGATACGCAGTATTTT. Protein sequence: CASSKALYGLAGEADTQYF. V and J are TRBV21-1 and TRBJ2-3; TRBD2 is the table's D call, not checked against the DNA. TRBV21-1 counts as a pseudogene. This CDR3 comprises 19 residues.

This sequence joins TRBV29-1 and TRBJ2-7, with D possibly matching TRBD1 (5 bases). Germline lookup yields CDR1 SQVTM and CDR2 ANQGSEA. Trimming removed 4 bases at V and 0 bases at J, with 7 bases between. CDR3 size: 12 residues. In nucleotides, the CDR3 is TGCAGCGTTGCTGGGGCCTCCTACGAGCAGTACTTC. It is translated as CSVAGASYEQYF.

In DNA form, the CDR3 reads TGCGCCAGCAGCTTCGAGACAGATAACACCGGGGAGCTGTTTTTT. It translates to CASSFETDNTGELFF. The chain couples TRBV5-1 to TRBJ2-2; tentatively, D is TRBD1 (5 bases). The CDR3 sequence is 15 residues long. The V end lost 2 bases, the J end lost 2 bases, and 10 bases lay between the germline ends. Germline V gene data show CDR1 as SGHRS and CDR2 as YFSETQ.

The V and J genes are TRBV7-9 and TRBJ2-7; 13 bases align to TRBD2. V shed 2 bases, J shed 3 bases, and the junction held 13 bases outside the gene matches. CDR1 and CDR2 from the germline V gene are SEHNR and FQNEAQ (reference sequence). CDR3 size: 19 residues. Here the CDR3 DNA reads TGTGCCAGCAGCTTACGTTCCGGGACTAGCGGGATTCATGGCTACGAGCAGTACTTC. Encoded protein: CASSLRSGTSGIHGYEQYF.

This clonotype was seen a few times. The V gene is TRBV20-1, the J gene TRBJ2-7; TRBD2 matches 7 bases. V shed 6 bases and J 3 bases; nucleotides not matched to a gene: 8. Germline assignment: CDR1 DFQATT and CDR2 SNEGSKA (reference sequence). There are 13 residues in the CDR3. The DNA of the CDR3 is TGCAGTGCCGCCTCGCCTAGCGGCTACGAGCAGTACTTC. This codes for CSAASPSGYEQYF.

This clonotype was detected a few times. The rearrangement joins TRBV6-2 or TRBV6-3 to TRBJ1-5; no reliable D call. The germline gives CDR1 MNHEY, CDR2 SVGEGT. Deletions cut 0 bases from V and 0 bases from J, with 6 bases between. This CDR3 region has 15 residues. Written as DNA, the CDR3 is TGTGCCAGCAGTTACTCGGGGTATAGCAATCAGCCCCAGCATTTT. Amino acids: CASSYSGYSNQPQHF.

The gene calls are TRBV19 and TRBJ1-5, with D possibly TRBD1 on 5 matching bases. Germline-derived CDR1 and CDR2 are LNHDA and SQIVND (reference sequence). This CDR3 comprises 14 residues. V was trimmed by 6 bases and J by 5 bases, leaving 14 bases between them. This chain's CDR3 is CASRGTRNDQPQHF. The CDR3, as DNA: TGTGCCAGTAGAGGGACCCGCAACGATCAGCCCCAGCATTTT.

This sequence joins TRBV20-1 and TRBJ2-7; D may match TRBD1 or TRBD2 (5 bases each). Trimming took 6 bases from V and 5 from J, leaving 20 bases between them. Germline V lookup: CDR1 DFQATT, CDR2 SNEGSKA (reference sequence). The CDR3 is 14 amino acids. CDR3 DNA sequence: TGCAGTGCGGAGCTCATGGGGGTTCCCAACGAGCAGTACTTC. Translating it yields CSAELMGVPNEQYF.

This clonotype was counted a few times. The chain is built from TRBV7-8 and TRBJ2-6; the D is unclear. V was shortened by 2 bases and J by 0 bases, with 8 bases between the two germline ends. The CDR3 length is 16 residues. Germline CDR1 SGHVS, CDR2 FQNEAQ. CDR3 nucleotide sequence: TGTGCCAGCAGCTTATTTGAGAGCTCTGGGGCCAACGTCCTGACTTTC. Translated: CASSLFESSGANVLTF. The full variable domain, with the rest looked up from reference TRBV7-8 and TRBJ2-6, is GAGVSQSPRYKVAKRGQDVALRCDPISGHVSLFWYQQALGQGPEFLTYFQNEAQLDKSGLPSDRFFAERPEGSVSTLKIQRTQQEDSAVYLCASSLFESSGANVLTFGAGSRLTVL.

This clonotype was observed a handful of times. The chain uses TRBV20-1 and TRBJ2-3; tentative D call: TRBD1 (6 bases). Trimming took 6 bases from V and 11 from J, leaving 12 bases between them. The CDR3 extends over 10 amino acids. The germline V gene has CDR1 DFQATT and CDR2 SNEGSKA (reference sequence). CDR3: CSALDRKQYF. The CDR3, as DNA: TGCAGTGCGTTGGACAGAAAGCAGTATTTT.